The clone carrying this T cell receptor (beta chain) was counted at least ten times. The target antigen is unknown. This sample is part of a study of T-cell memory formation after mild COVID-19. Study-wide results and limits: Shrinking CD4+ clones were chiefly CM and EM; CD8+ ones were chiefly EMRA. Memory cells collected pre-infection included some clones that later responded, suggesting cross-reactive memory joined. A second wave of clones peaked on day 37, and their SARS-CoV-2 specificity went unconfirmed.

V was trimmed by 6 bases and J by 2 bases, leaving 2 bases between them. The CDR3 consists of 11 residues. MiXCR was run by TCRdb on the 5' RACE reads, yielding one entry per CDR3 protein. The sample shows 110,000 to 150,000 distinct CDR3 sequences, 14% of them seen only once. This receptor was identified in an adult woman who had mild COVID-19 (a few samples of this study predate the infection). Cell type and time point are not known. Sequencing was done on a sample of PBMCs or a T cell subset sorted from them (not recorded which). The V gene is TRBV12-3 or TRBV12-4, the J gene TRBJ2-1; the D is unclear. The CDR3: CASSTYNEQFF. The CDR3 coding sequence is TGTGCCAGCAGCACCTACAATGAGCAGTTCTTC.